This entry lists 22 T cell receptor beta chains sequenced from one sample in a study of shared clonotypes between healthy human individuals. Assay used: immunoSEQ multiplex PCR; TCRdb lists only in-frame clones, some missing. Of about 1.9 million clones listed, around 93% are singletons. CD8 cells classed as naive were CD45RO-negative and positively selected for CCR7, excluding terminally differentiated effector memory CD45RA+ cells. The sample consisted of naive CD8+ T cells from PBMCs. Source of these receptors: a young man in good health. Some clones in this sample may be carry-over from other donors' samples.

Details on this clone: The same CDR3 can be traced to other DNA sequences in this sample. V gene TRBV28 combines with J gene TRBJ2-2, with D tentatively TRBD2 (6 bases). Trimming stripped 2 bases from V and 5 bases from J, with 9 bases between. The germline V gene encodes CDR1 MDHEN and CDR2 SYDVKM. The CDR3 covers 14 residues. The CDR3 reads CASSLTGETGELFF. CDR3 DNA: TGTGCCAGCAGTTTAACGGGGGAAACCGGGGAGCTGTTTTTT.

The chain has TRBV29-1 and TRBJ1-1, with 9 bases fitting TRBD1. CDR1 SQVTM and CDR2 ANQGSEA come from the germline V gene. Germline trimming cut 4 bases from V and 6 bases from J; bases unmatched to any gene: 6. This CDR3 is 13 amino acids long. The CDR3: CSVGQGVYSEAFF. The CDR3 nucleotides are TGCAGCGTTGGACAGGGGGTGTATTCTGAAGCTTTCTTT.

V gene TRBV7-9 combines with J gene TRBJ2-2, with TRBD2 as a possible D gene (5 bases). Germline CDR1 reads SEHNR; CDR2 reads FQNEAQ (reference sequence). V shed 5 bases and J shed 5 bases, with 18 bases lying between them. The CDR3 length is 16 residues. CDR3: CASSPPGVSRTGELFF. In nucleotides, the CDR3 is TGTGCCAGCAGCCCGCCCGGGGTCTCCAGGACCGGGGAGCTGTTTTTT.

This sequence joins TRBV27 and TRBJ2-3, with unresolved D. This CDR3 is built from 15 residues. Per germline, CDR1 MNHEY and CDR2 SMNVEV (reference sequence). Deletions cut 4 bases from V and 4 bases from J, with 15 bases between. The CDR3 DNA follows: TGTGCCAGCAGTTCCCTTCGTCCCTATCCAGATACGCAGTATTTT. Translated: CASSSLRPYPDTQYF.

The genes are TRBV2 and TRBJ1-5, with D tentatively TRBD1 (6 bases). This CDR3 has 15 amino acids. Trimming removed 5 bases at V and 2 bases at J, with 13 bases between. The germline CDR1 and CDR2 sequences are SNHLY and FYNNEI. The CDR3 DNA sequence: TGTGCCAGCAGTATAGGGGGAAGAGGCAATCAGCCCCAGCATTTT. It translates to CASSIGGRGNQPQHF.

This clone showed up just a few times. The chain couples TRBV7-9 to TRBJ1-4; D gene ambiguous. The CDR3 has 13 amino acids. The V end lost 5 bases, the J end lost 5 bases, and 9 bases lay between the germline ends. Germline V gene sequence: CDR1 SEHNR, CDR2 FQNEAQ (reference sequence). The CDR3 here is CASSPMGNEKLFF. The CDR3, as DNA: TGTGCCAGCAGCCCAATGGGGAATGAAAAACTGTTTTTT.

J is TRBJ2-3 and V is TRBV28; 11 bases map to TRBD2. Losses at the gene ends were 5 bases for V and 2 bases for J; bases not matched to a gene: 9. Looked up from germline, CDR1 is MDHEN and CDR2 is SYDVKM. The CDR3 runs to 17 residues. In nucleotides, the CDR3 is TGTGCCAGCAGTCTCTCCGGGACTAGCGGTCCCACAGATACGCAGTATTTT. Translated: CASSLSGTSGPTDTQYF.

The chain is built from TRBV5-4 and TRBJ2-7; 7 nucleotides agree with TRBD1. The CDR3 has 18 residues. V lost 0 bases, J lost 2 bases, and 14 bases stayed unmatched. Germline values: CDR1 SGHNT, CDR2 YYREEE (reference sequence). The CDR3 DNA is TGTGCCAGCAGCTTGGATCGGACAGGAGGAATTACCGCCTACGAGCAGTACTTC. Protein sequence: CASSLDRTGGITAYEQYF.

The chain joins TRBV29-1 to TRBJ2-3; TRBD2 matches at 8 bases. The CDR3 is 15 amino acids. The junction had 15 bases not matched to a gene; V was cut back by 7 bases and J by 6 bases. Germline lookup yields CDR1 SQVTM and CDR2 ANQGSEA. Here the CDR3 DNA reads TGCAGCGGAGCCGGGGGGGCTTCCCTCTTCGATACGCAGTATTTT. The encoded protein is CSGAGGASLFDTQYF.

This chain uses TRBV7-9 with TRBJ2-7; D could derive from TRBD1 or TRBD2 (6 bases each). Looked up from germline, CDR1 is SEHNR and CDR2 is FQNEAQ (reference sequence). The ends were cut back, 4 bases at V and 0 bases at J, with 25 bases in the middle. The length of the CDR3 is 19 residues. DNA of the CDR3: TGTGCCAGCAGCTCCGGCGGGACACCTGGACTGTTGAGCTCCTACGAGCAGTACTTC. Translation: CASSSGGTPGLLSSYEQYF.

This chain links TRBV27 with TRBJ2-7; TRBD1 matches 7 bases. V lost 6 bases and J lost 12; bases outside the gene matches: 8. Germline CDR1 is MNHEY and CDR2 is SMNVEV (reference sequence). This CDR3 contains 11 residues. CDR3 coding DNA: TGTGCCAGCAGCCAAGGGACAGTACGGTACTTC. This sequence encodes CASSQGTVRYF.

On this clone: Distinct nucleotide sequences in the sample also encode this CDR3. The chain couples TRBV9 to TRBJ2-7; TRBD1 aligns across 10 bases. This CDR3 contains 14 residues. The V gene end was trimmed by 4 bases and the J gene end by 4 bases; junction bases not matched to a gene: 5. Germline V gives CDR1 SGDLS, CDR2 YYNGEE. The CDR3 reads CASSTGTGAYEQYF. Here the CDR3 DNA reads TGTGCCAGCAGCACCGGGACAGGGGCTTACGAGCAGTACTTC.

The chain employs TRBV4-3 and TRBJ2-7; 8 positions match TRBD1. The CDR3 covers 17 residues. The junction had 13 bases not matched to a gene; V was cut back by 0 bases and J by 6 bases. Germline CDR1 is LGHNA and CDR2 is YSLEER. CDR3 loop: CASSQDTRQGHIREQYF. The DNA for the CDR3 is TGCGCCAGCAGCCAAGACACTCGACAGGGGCATATTCGCGAGCAGTACTTC.

This chain connects TRBV19 to TRBJ2-7; TRBD1 aligns across 7 bases. Germline trimming cut 3 bases from V and 4 bases from J; bases unmatched to any gene: 3. This CDR3 region has 13 residues. Germline V lookup: CDR1 LNHDA, CDR2 SQIVND (reference sequence). The CDR3 sequence is CASSMDRLYEQYF. The CDR3 DNA reads as TGTGCCAGTAGTATGGACAGGCTGTACGAGCAGTACTTC.

The chain has TRBV4-1 and TRBJ1-2, with unresolved D. CDR1 MGHRA and CDR2 YSYEKL come from the germline V gene. Trimming took 4 bases from V and 2 from J, leaving 14 bases between them. The CDR3 contains 15 residues. The CDR3 bases are TGCGCCAGCAGCCCTCTCGGGGTCATAAACTATGGCTACACCTTC. Its translation is CASSPLGVINYGYTF.

The CDR3 sequence: CASSDPRSMNTEAFF. The CDR3 nucleotides read TGTGCCAGCAGTGATCCCAGGTCCATGAACACTGAAGCTTTCTTT. The J gene is TRBJ1-1, the V gene TRBV2, with D unclear. CDR1 and CDR2 from the germline V gene are SNHLY and FYNNEI. Trimming removed 3 bases at V and 0 bases at J, with 11 bases between. The CDR3 has 15 residues.

This chain links TRBV6-6 with TRBJ2-5; D is ambiguous. V lost 0 bases and J 1 base, leaving 9 bases between the germline ends. Germline V gene data show CDR1 as MNHNY and CDR2 as SVGAGI (reference sequence). The CDR3 covers 15 residues. The CDR3 DNA reads as TGTGCCAGCAGTTACTCTTTGGACCCCCAAGAGACCCAGTACTTC. It translates to CASSYSLDPQETQYF.

J is TRBJ1-4 and V is TRBV6-6; 7 bases agree with TRBD1. This CDR3 is 16 amino acids long. CDR1 is MNHNY, CDR2 SVGAGI, per germline (reference sequence). V shed 4 bases, J shed 8 bases, and the junction held 13 bases outside the gene matches. This CDR3 reads CASSSNTGAAWEKLFF. Here the CDR3 DNA reads TGTGCCAGCAGTTCGAACACAGGGGCCGCGTGGGAAAAACTGTTTTTT.

Note on this clone: The same CDR3 also results from other DNA sequences found in this sample. The chain has TRBV30 and TRBJ1-3; D is uncertain. Trimming shortened V by 0 bases and J by 0 bases, and 6 bases separated the two germline ends. The CDR3 totals 14 residues. CDR1 is GTSNPN and CDR2 is SVGIG in the germline V gene (reference sequence). CDR3 amino acids: CAWSVGSSGNTIYF. The CDR3 DNA sequence: TGTGCCTGGAGTGTCGGCAGCTCTGGAAACACCATATATTTT.

The V gene is TRBV9, the J gene TRBJ2-7; 7 nucleotides match TRBD1. This CDR3 has 14 amino acids. Germline CDR1 reads SGDLS; CDR2 reads YYNGEE. J was trimmed by 3 bases and V by 3 bases; bases with no gene match: 6. CDR3 DNA sequence: TGTGCCAGCAGCGCGACAGGGAAAAACTACGAGCAGTACTTC. Translated, it gives CASSATGKNYEQYF.

The J gene is TRBJ2-3, the V gene TRBV7-2, with 8 bases fitting TRBD1. The CDR3 length is 19 residues. Germline V gene data show CDR1 as SGHTA and CDR2 as FQGNSA. With V trimmed by 3 bases and J by 2 bases, 16 bases remained unmatched. The CDR3 loop reads CASSFRGTGMAGITDTQYF. In nucleotides, the CDR3 is TGTGCCAGCAGCTTTCGAGGGACAGGCATGGCGGGAATCACAGATACGCAGTATTTT.

The chain combines TRBV10-1 with TRBJ2-2, with 7 bases aligning to TRBD2. The CDR3 contains 15 residues. Unmatched junction bases numbered 13, after V lost 10 bases and J lost 5 bases. Germline loops: CDR1 WNHNN, CDR2 SYGVQD (reference sequence). CDR3 loop: CATPTGGGSTGELFF. The CDR3 DNA reads as TGCGCCACCCCCACCGGCGGGGGATCTACCGGGGAGCTGTTTTTT.